Described below is a single TCR beta chain sequence and its context. What it binds is not known. The data belong to a study of naive and memory T cell subsets. The beta constant-region primer was an equimolar mix of two oligonucleotides covering TRBC1 and TRBC2. The ligated cDNA underwent four PCR rounds using SP2 and nested alpha and beta constant-region primers. A 12-nucleotide UMI and the SP2 primer were added to the cDNA 3' end by oligonucleotide ligation. TCRdb re-called the UMI-ligation and nested PCR reads through MiXCR, storing one row per CDR3 protein. The table records over 100,000 distinct CDR3 sequences, about 14% of them present only once. Overall study results and limits: Naive and memory repertoire findings lacked a ground truth for validation. Especially in CD8 cells, naive repertoires contained a few larger clonotypes, possibly CD45RA-re-expressing memory cells. Each distinct alpha or beta sequence counts as one clonotype.

The CDR3 consists of 12 residues. Trimming stripped 1 base from V and 6 bases from J, with 4 bases between. Germline V gives CDR1 SGDLS, CDR2 YYNGEE. The clonotype comes from a human donor in good health. V is TRBV9 and J is TRBJ2-2; D is unclear. The material sequenced was naive CD8+ T cells from blood. The DNA for the CDR3 is TGTGCCAGCAGCGTACGCCCCGGGGAGCTGTTTTTT. This sequence encodes CASSVRPGELFF.